The present TCR beta chain was sequenced within a study of blood T cell repertoires in COVID-19. Across the study: There were acute and convalescent COVID-19 samples, and they came from the United States, Italy and Spain. The analysed material was cDNA or gDNA that came from T cells, B-cell-depleted T cells, or PBMCs.

V was clipped by 3 bases and J by 3 bases, with 11 bases between them. Germline values: CDR1 LNHDA, CDR2 SQIVND (reference sequence). The CDR3 totals 15 residues. As handled by the study authors: The authors estimated nucleated cell counts from reference gene primer amplification. Data came from immunoSEQ multiplex PCR; TCRdb stores just in-frame clones and leaves some out. V, J and clone size are those of that table, while D and trimming were read from the DNA. The sample carries roughly 80,000 clones, 82% recorded once. The genes are TRBV19 and TRBJ2-2; D perhaps matches TRBD2 (6 bases). The sequence derives from a human donor in a cohort sampled during active COVID-19. Source material: peripheral blood. CDR3 DNA: TGTGCCAGTAGTATTGGAGGGGTGTACACCGGGGAGCTGTTTTTT. It translates to CASSIGGVYTGELFF.